What follows are 10 T cell receptor beta chains derived from one specimen sequenced in a study of glioma-infiltrating T cells. Amplification of TCR alpha and beta CDR3 regions from RNA used iRepertoire nested multiplex PCR. TCRdb reprocessed the multiplex PCR reads via MiXCR and lists one record per CDR3 protein. The sample contains about 130,000 distinct CDR3 sequences, around 23% of which appear only once. The sequencing input was glioma tissue, nonneoplastic brain tissue, or PBMCs (not recorded which). The receptors shown here come from a human donor with low-grade glioma or glioblastoma, undergoing nonglioma brain surgery, or in good health (not recorded which).

This clonotype has a count of ten or more. This chain uses TRBV20-1 with TRBJ2-1, with 14 positions matching TRBD2. The germline CDR1 and CDR2 sequences are DFQATT and SNEGSKA (reference sequence). The CDR3 spans 14 residues. V shed 5 bases and J 9 bases; nucleotides not matched to a gene: 6. CDR3 sequence: CSAGTSGSGGEQFF. CDR3 nucleotide sequence: TGCAGTGCTGGGACTAGCGGGAGTGGTGGTGAGCAGTTCTTC.

This clonotype occurred many times. CDR3 in amino acids: CASTSGTSGTYEQYF. CDR3 sequence (DNA): TGTGCCAGCACCTCCGGGACTAGCGGAACCTACGAGCAGTACTTC. The chain links TRBV27 to TRBJ2-7; 11 nucleotides line up with TRBD2. The V and J ends lost 7 bases and 2 bases, in that order; junction bases with no gene match: 7. The CDR3 covers 15 residues. CDR1 is MNHEY and CDR2 is SMNVEV in the germline V gene (reference sequence).

Note on this clonotype: A clone one base away is much larger, so this may be a read error. The V gene is TRBV12-3 or TRBV12-4, the J gene TRBJ1-6; 8 bases are a match to TRBD1. The CDR3 covers 16 residues. CDR3 DNA sequence: TGTGCCAGCAGTAGAGGACAGGGCAACTATAATTCACCCCTCCGCTTT. Its protein product is CASSRGQGNYNSPLRF.

A remark on this clonotype: A much larger clone lies one base from this, so it may be a read error. This chain links TRBV7-3 with TRBJ1-3; weak D call: TRBD1 (6 bases). The CDR3 extends over 14 amino acids. The germline V gene has CDR1 SGHTA and CDR2 FQGTGA. V was pared by 6 bases and J by 3 bases, with 12 bases between. The CDR3 loop reads CASRSGTNGNTIYF. CDR3 DNA sequence: TGTGCCAGCAGATCCGGGACAAATGGAAACACCATATATTTT.

As for this clonotype: At one end, the junction sequence differs from germline, possibly due to a read error. The chain joins TRBV29-1 to TRBJ2-5, with 10 bases lining up with TRBD2. The CDR3 contains 15 residues. CDR1 and CDR2 (germline): SQVTM, ANQGSEA. The CDR3 coding sequence is TGCAGCGTTGCCCGACTAGCGGGCATCCAAGAGGCCCAGTACTTC. Protein product: CSVARLAGIQEAQYF.

This clonotype was detected ten times or more. The chain is built from TRBV6-6 and TRBJ1-1; D is undetermined. Germline V gene sequence: CDR1 MNHNY, CDR2 SVGAGI (reference sequence). The length of the CDR3 is 17 residues. The V gene lost 2 bases and the J gene lost 1 base, with 17 bases spanning the gap. Written as DNA, the CDR3 is TGTGCCAGCAGTTACCCGTCACGTGGGGTGGCGAACACTGAAGCTTTCTTT. This sequence encodes CASSYPSRGVANTEAFF.

Turning to this clonotype: A much bigger clone sits one base away, suggesting this may be a read error. The chain uses TRBV28 and TRBJ2-7, with D possibly being TRBD1 (6 bases). The CDR3 consists of 14 residues. Germline V gene sequence: CDR1 MDHEN, CDR2 SYDVKM. The CDR3 DNA sequence: TGTGCCAGCAGTTTGCTGGGGGCGCGGCACGAGCAGCACTTC. Translated, it gives CASSLLGARHEQHF.

This clonotype showed up many times. The chain has TRBV3-1 and TRBJ2-3, with 7 nucleotides matching TRBD2. The CDR3 sequence is 16 residues long. The germline gives CDR1 LGHDT, CDR2 YNNKEL (reference sequence). Unmatched junction bases numbered 10, after V lost 2 bases and J lost 5 bases. Here the CDR3 reads CASSQLETSIEDTQYF. CDR3 nucleotides: TGTGCCAGCAGCCAATTGGAGACTAGCATCGAAGATACGCAGTATTTT.

This clonotype showed up just once. One end of the junction varies from germline; a read error may be responsible. This chain uses TRBV19 with TRBJ1-2; D is unclear. This CDR3 comprises 15 residues. Germline V gives CDR1 LNHDA, CDR2 SQIVND (reference sequence). CDR3 protein: CASGISDRIRYGYTF. For the CDR3, the DNA is TGTGCCAGTGGTATATCGGACCGGATACGCTATGGCTACACCTTC.

This clonotype was seen more than once but under ten times. The V call is TRBV9, the J call TRBJ1-2; D might be TRBD1 (6 bases). Germline CDR1 SGDLS, CDR2 YYNGEE. CDR3 size: 15 residues. Trimming shortened V by 4 bases and J by 8 bases, and 21 bases separated the two germline ends. The CDR3 nucleotides read TGTGCCAGCAGCCCCCTCGGAGGGGGAATTGACGGCTACACCTTC. Translated, it gives CASSPLGGGIDGYTF.